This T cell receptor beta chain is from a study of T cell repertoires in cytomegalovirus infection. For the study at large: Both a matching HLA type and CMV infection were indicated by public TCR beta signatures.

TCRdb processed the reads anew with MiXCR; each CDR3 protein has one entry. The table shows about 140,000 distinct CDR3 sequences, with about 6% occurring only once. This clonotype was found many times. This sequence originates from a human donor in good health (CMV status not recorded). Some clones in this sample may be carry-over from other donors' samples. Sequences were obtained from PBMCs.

The CDR3 sequence is CASTEDRANQPQHF. CDR3 DNA: TGTGCCAGCACCGAGGACAGGGCAAATCAGCCCCAGCATTTT. The chain has TRBV6-4 and TRBJ1-5; 8 nucleotides line up with TRBD1. Trimming took 7 bases from V and 4 from J; bases not matched to a gene: 6. Germline loops: CDR1 MRHNA, CDR2 SNTAGT. This CDR3 comprises 14 residues.